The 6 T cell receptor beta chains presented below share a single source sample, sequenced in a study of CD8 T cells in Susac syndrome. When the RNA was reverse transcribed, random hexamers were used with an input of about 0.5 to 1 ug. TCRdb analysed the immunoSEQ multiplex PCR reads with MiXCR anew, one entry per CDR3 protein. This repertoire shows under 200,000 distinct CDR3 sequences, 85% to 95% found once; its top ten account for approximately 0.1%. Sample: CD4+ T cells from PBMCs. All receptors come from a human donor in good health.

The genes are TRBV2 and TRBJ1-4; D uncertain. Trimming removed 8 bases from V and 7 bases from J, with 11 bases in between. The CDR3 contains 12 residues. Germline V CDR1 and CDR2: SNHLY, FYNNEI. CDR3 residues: CASVGVSEKLFF. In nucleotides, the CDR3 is TGTGCCAGCGTAGGCGTTTCTGAAAAACTGTTTTTT. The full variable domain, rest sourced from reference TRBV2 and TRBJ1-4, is EPEVTQTPSHQVTQMGQEVILRCVPISNHLYFYWYRQILGQKVEFLVSFYNNEISEKSEIFDDQFSVERPDGSNFTLKIRSTKLEDSAMYFCASVGVSEKLFFGSGTQLSVL.

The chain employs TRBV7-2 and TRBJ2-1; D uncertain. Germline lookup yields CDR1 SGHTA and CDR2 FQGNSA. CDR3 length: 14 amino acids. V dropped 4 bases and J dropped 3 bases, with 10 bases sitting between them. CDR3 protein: CASSSPDLYNEQFF. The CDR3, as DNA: TGTGCCAGCAGCTCCCCTGACCTCTACAATGAGCAGTTCTTC.

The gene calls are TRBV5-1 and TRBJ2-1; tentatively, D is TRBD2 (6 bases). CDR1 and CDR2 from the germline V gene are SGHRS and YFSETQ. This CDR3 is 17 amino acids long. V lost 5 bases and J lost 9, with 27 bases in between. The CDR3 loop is CASRKEGWTPSGVEQFF. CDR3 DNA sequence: TGCGCCAGCAGAAAGGAGGGATGGACGCCCTCAGGTGTTGAGCAGTTCTTC. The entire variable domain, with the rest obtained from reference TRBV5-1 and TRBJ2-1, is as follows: KAGVTQTPRYLIKTRGQQVTLSCSPISGHRSVSWYQQTPGQGLQFLFEYFSETQRNKGNFPGRFSGRQFSNSRSEMNVSTLELGDSALYLCASRKEGWTPSGVEQFFGPGTRLTVL.

CDR3 amino acids: CASSVDRAGTGELFF. In nucleotides, the CDR3 is TGTGCCAGCAGCGTGGACAGGGCGGGCACCGGGGAGCTGTTTTTT. The chain employs TRBV9 and TRBJ2-2; 8 positions agree with TRBD1. J gave up 4 bases and V 2 bases, and 4 bases lay outside the gene matches. CDR1 is SGDLS and CDR2 is YYNGEE in the germline V gene. The CDR3 runs to 15 residues.

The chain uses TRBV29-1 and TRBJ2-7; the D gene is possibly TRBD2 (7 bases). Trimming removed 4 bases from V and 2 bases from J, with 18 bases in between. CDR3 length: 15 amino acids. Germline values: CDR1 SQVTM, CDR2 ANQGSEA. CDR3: CSVGPSPGGTYEQYF. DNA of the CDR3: TGCAGCGTTGGGCCCTCTCCGGGGGGCACCTACGAGCAGTACTTC.

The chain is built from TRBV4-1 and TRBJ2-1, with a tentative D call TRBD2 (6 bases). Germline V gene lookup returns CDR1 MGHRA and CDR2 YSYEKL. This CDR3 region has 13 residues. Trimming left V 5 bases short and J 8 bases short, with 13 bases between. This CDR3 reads CASSGGNEDEQFF. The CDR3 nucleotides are TGCGCCAGCAGCGGCGGGAACGAAGATGAGCAGTTCTTC.